This TCR beta chain came from a study of blood T cell repertoires in COVID-19. Study-level information: PBMCs, B-cell-depleted T cells, or T cells provided the cDNA or gDNA that made up the material.

Original handling: How many nucleated cells were present was estimated from reference gene primer amplification. The table came from immunoSEQ multiplex PCR; TCRdb's copy has only in-frame clones and leaves some out. The D gene and trimming were derived from the DNA, and the V and J assignments and clone size from that table. The sample has about 270,000 clones, about nine tenths seen once. This CDR3 has 14 amino acids. V was pared by 2 bases and J by 4 bases, with 11 bases between. The germline V gene has CDR1 MGHDK and CDR2 SYGVNS. Material for sequencing was PBMCs or T cells enriched from blood (not recorded which). The chain has TRBV25-1 and TRBJ1-1; no reliable D call. This receptor was taken from a woman aged 25 to 39 with acute COVID-19. The CDR3 here is CASSEAGGGTEAFF. CDR3 nucleotides: TGTGCCAGCAGTGAAGCCGGAGGCGGCACTGAAGCTTTCTTT.